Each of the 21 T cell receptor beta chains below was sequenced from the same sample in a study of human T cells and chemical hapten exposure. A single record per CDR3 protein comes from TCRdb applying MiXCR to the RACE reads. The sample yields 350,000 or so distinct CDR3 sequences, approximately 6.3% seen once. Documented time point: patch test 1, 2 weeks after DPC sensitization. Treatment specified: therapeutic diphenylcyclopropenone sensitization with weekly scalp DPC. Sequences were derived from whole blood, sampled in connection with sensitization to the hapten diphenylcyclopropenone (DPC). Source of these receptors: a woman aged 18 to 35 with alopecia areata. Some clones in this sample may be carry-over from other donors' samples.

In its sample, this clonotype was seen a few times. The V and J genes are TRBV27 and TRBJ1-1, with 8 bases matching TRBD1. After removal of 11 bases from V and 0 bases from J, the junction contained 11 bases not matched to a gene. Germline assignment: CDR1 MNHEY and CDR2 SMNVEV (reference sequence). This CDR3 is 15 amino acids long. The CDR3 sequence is CASRPGDRMNTEAFF. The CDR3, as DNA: TGTGCCTCAAGGCCCGGGGACAGGATGAACACTGAAGCTTTCTTT.

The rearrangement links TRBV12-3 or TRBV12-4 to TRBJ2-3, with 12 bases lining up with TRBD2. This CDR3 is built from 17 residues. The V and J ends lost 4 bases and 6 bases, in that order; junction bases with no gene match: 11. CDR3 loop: CASSSSTTSGGYDTQYF. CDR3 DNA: TGTGCCAGCAGTTCCTCGACGACTAGCGGGGGCTATGATACGCAGTATTTT.

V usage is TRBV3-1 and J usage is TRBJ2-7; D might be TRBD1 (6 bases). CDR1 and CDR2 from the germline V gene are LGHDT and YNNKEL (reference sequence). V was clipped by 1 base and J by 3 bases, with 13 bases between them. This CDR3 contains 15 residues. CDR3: CASSQAGQLIYEQYF. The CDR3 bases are TGTGCCAGCAGCCAAGCCGGACAGTTAATCTACGAGCAGTACTTC.

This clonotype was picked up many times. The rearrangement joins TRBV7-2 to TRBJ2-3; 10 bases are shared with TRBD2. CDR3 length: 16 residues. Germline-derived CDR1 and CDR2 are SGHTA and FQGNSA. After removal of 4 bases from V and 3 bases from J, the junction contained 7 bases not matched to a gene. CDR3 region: CASSSGRGLATDTQYF. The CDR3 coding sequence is TGTGCCAGCAGCTCCGGCCGGGGACTAGCGACAGATACGCAGTATTTT. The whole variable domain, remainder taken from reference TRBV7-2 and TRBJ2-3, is GAGVSQSPSNKVTEKGKDVELRCDPISGHTALYWYRQSLGQGLEFLIYFQGNSAPDKSGLPSDRFSAERTGGSVSTLTIQRTQQEDSAVYLCASSSGRGLATDTQYFGPGTRLTVL.

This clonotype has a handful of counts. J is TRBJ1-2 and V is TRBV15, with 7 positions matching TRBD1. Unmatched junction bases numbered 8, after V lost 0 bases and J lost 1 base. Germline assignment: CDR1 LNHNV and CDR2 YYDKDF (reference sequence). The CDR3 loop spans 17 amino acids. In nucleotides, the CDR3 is TGTGCCACCAGCAGAGAGATGTGGGGACAGAATAACTATGGCTACACCTTC. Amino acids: CATSREMWGQNNYGYTF.

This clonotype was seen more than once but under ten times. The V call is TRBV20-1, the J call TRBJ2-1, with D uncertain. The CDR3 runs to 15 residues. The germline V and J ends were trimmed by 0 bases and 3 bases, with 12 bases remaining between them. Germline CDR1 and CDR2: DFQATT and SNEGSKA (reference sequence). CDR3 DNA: TGCAGTGCTAGAGATTATAGGATAAACTACAATGAGCAGTTCTTC. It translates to CSARDYRINYNEQFF.

CDR3 protein: CASNNPGTGGADTQYF. The CDR3 DNA reads TGTGCCAGCAACAACCCCGGGACAGGGGGCGCAGATACGCAGTATTTT. This chain uses TRBV6-6 with TRBJ2-3, with 12 bases that match TRBD1. V dropped 7 bases and J dropped 4; count of bases not matched to a gene: 9. Germline V CDR1 and CDR2: MNHNY, SVGAGI (reference sequence). The CDR3 is made up of 16 amino acids.

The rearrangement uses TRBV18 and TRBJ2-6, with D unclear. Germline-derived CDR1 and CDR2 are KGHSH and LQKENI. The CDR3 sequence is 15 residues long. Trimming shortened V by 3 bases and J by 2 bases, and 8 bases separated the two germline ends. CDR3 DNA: TGTGCCAGCTCACCGTCCCTCCCTGGGGCCAACGTCCTGACTTTC. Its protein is CASSPSLPGANVLTF.

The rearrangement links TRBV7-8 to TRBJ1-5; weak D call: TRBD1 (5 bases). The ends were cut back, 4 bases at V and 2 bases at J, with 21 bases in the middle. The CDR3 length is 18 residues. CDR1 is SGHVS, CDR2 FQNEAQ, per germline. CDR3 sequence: CASSSHPVGVFGNQPQHF. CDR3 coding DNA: TGTGCCAGCAGCTCTCACCCCGTAGGGGTTTTTGGCAATCAGCCCCAGCATTTT.

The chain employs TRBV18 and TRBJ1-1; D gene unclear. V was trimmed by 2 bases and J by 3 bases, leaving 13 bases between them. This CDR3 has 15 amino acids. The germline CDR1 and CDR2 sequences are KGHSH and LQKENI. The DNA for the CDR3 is TGTGCCAGCTCACCATATCGAGAGAGGGACACTGAAGCTTTCTTT. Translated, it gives CASSPYRERDTEAFF.

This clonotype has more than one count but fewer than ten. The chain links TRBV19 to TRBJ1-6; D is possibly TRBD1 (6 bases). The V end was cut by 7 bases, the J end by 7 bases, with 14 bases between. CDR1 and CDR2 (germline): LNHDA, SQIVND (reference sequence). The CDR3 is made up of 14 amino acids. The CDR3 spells CASKADRGNSPLHF. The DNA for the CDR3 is TGTGCCAGTAAGGCGGACAGAGGGAATTCACCCCTCCACTTT.

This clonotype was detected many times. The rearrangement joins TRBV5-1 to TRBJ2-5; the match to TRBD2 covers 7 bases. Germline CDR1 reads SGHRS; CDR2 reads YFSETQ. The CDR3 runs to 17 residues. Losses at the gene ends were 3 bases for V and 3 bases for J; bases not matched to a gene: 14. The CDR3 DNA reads TGCGCCAGCAGCTCAGGACTAGGTTTGGTTTCAGAAGAGACCCAGTACTTC. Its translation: CASSSGLGLVSEETQYF.

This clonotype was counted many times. The chain's CDR3 is CSAPTFNNEAFF. The CDR3 nucleotides are TGCAGTGCCCCAACCTTTAATAATGAAGCTTTCTTT. J is TRBJ1-1 and V is TRBV20-1; D not resolved. This CDR3 region has 12 residues. V dropped 6 bases and J dropped 7 bases, with 15 bases sitting between them. The germline CDR1 and CDR2 sequences are DFQATT and SNEGSKA (reference sequence).

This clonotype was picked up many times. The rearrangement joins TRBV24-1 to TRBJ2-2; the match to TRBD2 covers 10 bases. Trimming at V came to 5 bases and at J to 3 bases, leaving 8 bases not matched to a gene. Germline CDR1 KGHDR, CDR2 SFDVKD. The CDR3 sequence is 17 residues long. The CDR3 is CATSGRAGGPDTGELFF. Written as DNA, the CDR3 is TGTGCCACCAGTGGTCGAGCGGGGGGGCCGGACACCGGGGAGCTGTTTTTT.

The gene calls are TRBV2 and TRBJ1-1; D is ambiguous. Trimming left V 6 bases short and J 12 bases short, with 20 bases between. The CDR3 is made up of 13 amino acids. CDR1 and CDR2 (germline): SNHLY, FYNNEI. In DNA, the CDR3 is TGTGCCAGCAGCTACACTGGGCAGATACTAACTTTCTTT. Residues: CASSYTGQILTFF.

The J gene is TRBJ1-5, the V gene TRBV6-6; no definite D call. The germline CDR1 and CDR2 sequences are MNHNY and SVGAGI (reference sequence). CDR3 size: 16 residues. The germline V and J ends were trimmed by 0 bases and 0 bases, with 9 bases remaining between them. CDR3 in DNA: TGTGCCAGCAGTTACTCGAATCGGAATAGCAATCAGCCCCAGCATTTT. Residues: CASSYSNRNSNQPQHF.

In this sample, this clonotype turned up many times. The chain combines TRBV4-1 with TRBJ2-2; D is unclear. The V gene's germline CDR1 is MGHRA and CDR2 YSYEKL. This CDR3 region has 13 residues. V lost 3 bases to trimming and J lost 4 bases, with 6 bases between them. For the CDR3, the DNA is TGCGCCAGCAGCCAGCTAACCACCGGGGAGCTGTTTTTT. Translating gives CASSQLTTGELFF.

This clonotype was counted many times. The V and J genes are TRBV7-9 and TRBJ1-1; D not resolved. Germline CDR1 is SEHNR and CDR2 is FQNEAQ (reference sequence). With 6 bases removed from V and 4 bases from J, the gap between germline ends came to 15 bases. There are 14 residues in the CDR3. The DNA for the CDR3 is TGTGCCAGCAGGGAGCCCTTTGGGGTCACTGAAGCTTTCTTT. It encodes CASREPFGVTEAFF.

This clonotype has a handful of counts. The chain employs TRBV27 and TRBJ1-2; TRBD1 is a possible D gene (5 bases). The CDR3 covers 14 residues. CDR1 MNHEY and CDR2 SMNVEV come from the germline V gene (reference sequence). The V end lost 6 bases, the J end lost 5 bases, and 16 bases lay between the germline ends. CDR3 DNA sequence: TGTGCCAGCAGCCCGAGGGCAGGGCTGTATGGCTACACCTTC. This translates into CASSPRAGLYGYTF.

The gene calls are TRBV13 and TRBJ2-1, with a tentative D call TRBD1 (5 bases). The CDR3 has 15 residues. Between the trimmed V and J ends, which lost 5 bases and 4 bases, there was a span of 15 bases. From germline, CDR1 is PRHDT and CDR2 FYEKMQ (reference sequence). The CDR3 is CASSPPRQFYNEQFF. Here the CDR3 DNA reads TGTGCCAGCAGCCCCCCCCGACAGTTTTACAATGAGCAGTTCTTC.

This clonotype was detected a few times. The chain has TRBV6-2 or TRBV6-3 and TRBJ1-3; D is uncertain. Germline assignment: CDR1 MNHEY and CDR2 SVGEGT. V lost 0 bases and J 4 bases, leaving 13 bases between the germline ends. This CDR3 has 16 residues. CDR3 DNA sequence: TGTGCCAGCAGTTACTCTTCGTGGGATCCAGGAAACACCATATATTTT. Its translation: CASSYSSWDPGNTIYF.